A single sample gave rise to the 22 T cell receptor beta chains below, sequenced in a study of blood T cell repertoires in COVID-19. Clones were sequenced by immunoSEQ multiplex PCR, and TCRdb holds only the in-frame ones, with some missing. The sample consists of about 400,000 clones, approximately 88% of them appearing once. The sample consisted of peripheral blood. These TCRs come from a man between 40 and 49 years old with acute or convalescent COVID-19.

The CDR3 bases are TGTGCCAGCAAACAACAGGGGGTTGGCAACTATGGCTACACCTTC. It codes for CASKQQGVGNYGYTF. The rearrangement uses TRBV6-6 and TRBJ1-2, with 8 bases lining up with TRBD1. Losses at the gene ends were 7 bases for V and 2 bases for J; bases not matched to a gene: 9. Germline V gene sequence: CDR1 MNHNY, CDR2 SVGAGI (reference sequence). CDR3 length: 15 residues.

The chain carries TRBV5-5 and TRBJ2-3; TRBD1 might be the D (7 bases). Germline V gene sequence: CDR1 SGHKS, CDR2 YYEKEE (reference sequence). CDR3 length: 20 residues. The V end lost 4 bases, the J end lost 2 bases, and 29 bases lay between the germline ends. CDR3 sequence: CASSPRGTGEIGGHTDTQYF. DNA of the CDR3: TGTGCCAGCAGCCCAAGGGGTACAGGGGAGATCGGGGGCCACACAGATACGCAGTATTTT.

The rearrangement joins TRBV9 to TRBJ2-1; D is unclear. V was shortened by 5 bases and J by 10 bases, with 28 bases between the two germline ends. The CDR3 consists of 17 residues. The germline CDR1 and CDR2 sequences are SGDLS and YYNGEE. CDR3 in DNA: TGTGCCAGCAGGCGCCGTGCTGTTTCAAACTCATTGGTGGAGCAGTTCTTC. It codes for CASRRRAVSNSLVEQFF.

V gene TRBV30 combines with J gene TRBJ2-3; 9 bases line up with TRBD2. Unmatched junction bases numbered 12, after V lost 3 bases and J lost 11 bases. Germline loops: CDR1 GTSNPN, CDR2 SVGIG (reference sequence). The CDR3 is 14 amino acids. CDR3 loop: CAWRGAGGRSGQYF. In DNA form, the CDR3 reads TGTGCCTGGAGGGGAGCGGGGGGACGCTCTGGGCAGTATTTT.

This clone was detected once. V is TRBV4-1 and J is TRBJ1-2; tentative D call: TRBD1 (6 bases). CDR1 MGHRA and CDR2 YSYEKL come from the germline V gene. The CDR3 length is 18 residues. Trimming removed 3 bases at V and 0 bases at J, with 20 bases between. The CDR3 DNA is TGCGCCAGCAGCCATCAGTCAGGGGTTATACCGGCTAACTATGGCTACACCTTC. Its translation is CASSHQSGVIPANYGYTF.

This chain joins TRBV28 and TRBJ2-7; 11 bases line up with TRBD2. This CDR3 comprises 17 residues. Germline V lookup: CDR1 MDHEN, CDR2 SYDVKM. The V and J ends lost 6 bases and 7 bases, in that order; junction bases with no gene match: 17. The CDR3 DNA reads TGTGCCAGCAGCTTCTATCCACTAGCGGGGGAGTCTGGAGAGCAGTACTTC. Residues: CASSFYPLAGESGEQYF.

V is TRBV5-1 and J is TRBJ2-1, with D uncertain. Trimming removed 0 bases from V and 5 bases from J, with 9 bases in between. CDR1 SGHRS and CDR2 YFSETQ come from the germline V gene. The CDR3 length is 14 residues. CDR3 bases: TGCGCCAGCAGCTTGGCCAATACAGACAATGAGCAGTTCTTC. Amino acids: CASSLANTDNEQFF.

J is TRBJ2-7 and V is TRBV27, with TRBD1 as a possible D gene (6 bases). The germline V and J ends were trimmed by 7 bases and 3 bases, with 10 bases remaining between them. This CDR3 region has 12 residues. CDR1 and CDR2 from the germline V gene are MNHEY and SMNVEV (reference sequence). The CDR3 is CASKTGSYEQYF. The CDR3 DNA follows: TGTGCCAGCAAAACAGGGAGCTACGAGCAGTACTTC.

V usage is TRBV7-2 and J usage is TRBJ2-2, with TRBD2 matching over 8 bases. Germline V lookup: CDR1 SGHTA, CDR2 FQGNSA. J lost 1 base, V lost 6 bases, and 4 bases had no gene match. This CDR3 has 15 residues. As DNA, the CDR3 is TGTGCCAGCAGTTTAAGCGGGGGGAACACCGGGGAGCTGTTTTTT. Its translation: CASSLSGGNTGELFF. Together with reference TRBV7-2 and TRBJ2-2, the CDR3 gives the full variable domain: GAGVSQSPSNKVTEKGKDVELRCDPISGHTALYWYRQSLGQGLEFLIYFQGNSAPDKSGLPSDRFSAERTGGSVSTLTIQRTQQEDSAVYLCASSLSGGNTGELFFGEGSRLTVL.

Notes on this clone: At one of its ends the junction is not consistent with the germline gene, which may arise from a read error. The genes are TRBV12-3 or TRBV12-4 and TRBJ1-2; weak D call: TRBD1 (5 bases). This CDR3 spans 11 amino acids. CDR3: CASSASGARFF. CDR3 in DNA: TGTGCCAGCAGTGCCAGTGGGGCACGCTTCTTC.

This clone was seen only once. The chain joins TRBV7-3 to TRBJ2-7; perhaps TRBD2 as D (6 bases). Germline V lookup: CDR1 SGHTA, CDR2 FQGTGA. The CDR3 loop spans 13 amino acids. V gave up 5 bases and J gave up 6 bases, with 14 bases separating them. This CDR3 is CASSQNGGGEQYF. As DNA, the CDR3 is TGTGCCAGCAGCCAAAATGGGGGAGGCGAGCAGTACTTC.

The chain combines TRBV5-1 with TRBJ2-3; D gene ambiguous. Germline loops: CDR1 SGHRS, CDR2 YFSETQ. V was shortened by 5 bases and J by 0 bases, with 10 bases between the two germline ends. CDR3 size: 14 residues. This CDR3 reads CASSRQTSTDTQYF. In nucleotides, the CDR3 is TGCGCCAGCAGTCGACAAACTAGCACAGATACGCAGTATTTT.

The genes are TRBV29-1 and TRBJ2-1, with 8 bases identical to TRBD2. Germline V gene lookup returns CDR1 SQVTM and CDR2 ANQGSEA. CDR3 length: 14 residues. V shed 5 bases, J shed 12 bases, and the junction held 15 bases outside the gene matches. The DNA of the CDR3 is TGCAGCGTTCGGACTAGCCGATTTACAATGAGGCAGTTCTTC. The encoded protein is CSVRTSRFTMRQFF.

This chain connects TRBV3-1 (or the pseudogene TRBV3-2) to TRBJ2-1; D remains ambiguous. Germline V gives CDR1 LGHDT, CDR2 YNNKEL (reference sequence). V was pared by 0 bases and J by 4 bases, with 7 bases between. CDR3 length: 14 amino acids. Here the CDR3 reads CASSQDPFYNEQFF. CDR3 in DNA: TGTGCCAGCAGCCAAGACCCGTTTTACAATGAGCAGTTCTTC.

V usage is TRBV14 and J usage is TRBJ2-1; D is ambiguous. V was shortened by 7 bases and J by 7 bases, with 20 bases between the two germline ends. Germline V gives CDR1 SGHDN, CDR2 FVKESK. This CDR3 has 15 residues. CDR3 DNA sequence: TGTGCCAGCACCTCAAAAACGAGACCCAGGAATGAGCAGTTCTTC. Translated, it gives CASTSKTRPRNEQFF. Variable domain in full (rest from reference TRBV14 and TRBJ2-1): EAGVTQFPSHSVIEKGQTVTLRCDPISGHDNLYWYRRVMGKEIKFLLHFVKESKQDESGMPNNRFLAERTGGTYSTLKVQPAELEDSGVYFCASTSKTRPRNEQFFGPGTRLTVL.

The rearrangement uses TRBV19 and TRBJ1-6; D might be TRBD1 (6 bases). V dropped 7 bases and J dropped 4 bases, with 17 bases sitting between them. The germline gives CDR1 LNHDA, CDR2 SQIVND (reference sequence). The CDR3 contains 16 residues. The CDR3 DNA sequence: TGTGCCAGTACTCTACAGGGTCAACGGTATAATTCACCCCTCCACTTT. It translates to CASTLQGQRYNSPLHF.

V and J are TRBV5-8 and TRBJ1-1, with D unclear. Deletions cut 1 base from V and 7 bases from J, with 11 bases between. This CDR3 has 13 amino acids. Germline V CDR1 and CDR2: SGHTS, YDEGEE. CDR3 sequence: CASSLIVAGEAFF. CDR3 nucleotide sequence: TGTGCCAGCAGCTTGATTGTCGCCGGTGAAGCTTTCTTT.

The chain carries TRBV4-2 and TRBJ2-7, with 8 bases lining up with TRBD2. Germline CDR1 LGHNA, CDR2 YNFKEQ. V lost 0 bases and J lost 6; bases outside the gene matches: 10. The CDR3 has 16 amino acids. The CDR3 DNA sequence: TGTGCCAGCAGCCAAGAGTTGGCGGGGGGAGCGTCCGAGCAGTACTTC. Amino acids: CASSQELAGGASEQYF.

This chain joins TRBV27 and TRBJ2-7, with 9 nucleotides matching TRBD2. V lost 5 bases and J lost 4; bases outside the gene matches: 12. The CDR3 runs 16 residues. Germline V lookup: CDR1 MNHEY, CDR2 SMNVEV (reference sequence). The CDR3 is CASSPKAAGGRYEQYF. DNA of the CDR3: TGTGCCAGCAGTCCAAAGGCAGCGGGAGGCCGGTACGAGCAGTACTTC.

The chain has TRBV6-4 and TRBJ2-5; maybe TRBD1 (5 bases). Germline loops: CDR1 MRHNA, CDR2 SNTAGT. The CDR3 runs 14 residues. V lost 6 bases to trimming and J lost 2 bases, with 13 bases between them. The CDR3 loop is CASRWGKSQETQYF. CDR3 nucleotide sequence: TGTGCCAGCAGGTGGGGCAAGTCTCAAGAGACCCAGTACTTC.

The V and J genes are TRBV5-6 and TRBJ1-1; a possible D gene is TRBD1 (6 bases). The V gene's germline CDR1 is SGHDT and CDR2 YYEEEE. This CDR3 is 15 amino acids long. V dropped 3 bases and J dropped 6 bases, with 18 bases sitting between them. DNA for the CDR3: TGTGCCAGCAGCTCGAAACAGGGAAAGATGGCTGAAGCTTTCTTT. Protein product: CASSSKQGKMAEAFF.

The chain couples TRBV18 to TRBJ1-2, with 7 bases matching TRBD1. Looked up from germline, CDR1 is KGHSH and CDR2 is LQKENI. V was pared by 5 bases and J by 7 bases, with 10 bases of the junction left unmatched. The CDR3 is 14 amino acids. CDR3 amino acids: CASSAGQAFVGYTF. As DNA, the CDR3 is TGTGCCAGCTCAGCCGGACAGGCCTTTGTTGGCTACACCTTC.